This T cell receptor beta chain was captured by sequencing in a study of Tregs in tolerant kidney transplant recipients. Recipients received nonmyeloablative bone marrow transplants from related graft donors, with transient mixed chimerism. Clones were read by immunoSEQ multiplex PCR, and TCRdb kept only the in-frame ones, dropping some. The data contain roughly 86,000 clones, 93% of them singletons. Trimming shortened V by 1 base and J by 7 bases, and 15 bases separated the two germline ends. The germline V gene encodes CDR1 LGHNA and CDR2 YNFKEQ. CDR3 length equals 15 residues. Specimen: CD4+ T cells from blood (PBMCs), collected 12 months after the transplant. The chain is built from TRBV4-2 and TRBJ2-3; tentative D call: TRBD2 (7 bases). The TCR comes from a human patient who received a combined kidney and bone marrow transplant. Part of the T cells may come from the graft donor. In DNA form, the CDR3 reads TGTGCCAGCAGCCAAGGAGGGGGGGGGCCAAATACGCAGTATTTT. This gives the protein CASSQGGGGPNTQYF.